The sequence of this T cell receptor beta chain was determined in a study of blood T cell repertoires in COVID-19. Turning to the study itself: Some COVID-19 samples were acute and others convalescent; all came from the United States, Italy and Spain. The cDNA or gDNA used as material had been derived from T cells, B-cell-depleted T cells, or PBMCs.

Per germline, CDR1 SGHRS and CDR2 YFSETQ. The CDR3 runs to 15 residues. V lost 0 bases and J lost 3, with 13 bases in between. In the original processing: Amplification with reference gene primers provided the estimates of nucleated cell counts. The assay was immunoSEQ multiplex PCR, and TCRdb's table has in-frame clones only and misses some. D and trimming were read from the DNA, whereas the V and J calls and clone size are those reported in that table. Among some 55,000 clones listed, around nine tenths were seen once. This clone has a handful of counts. The sample consisted of peripheral blood. V is TRBV5-1 and J is TRBJ2-7, with D possibly being TRBD1 (6 bases). This sequence was found in a human donor in a cohort sampled during active COVID-19. The CDR3 sequence: CASSLDPDRIYEQYF. The CDR3 DNA follows: TGCGCCAGCAGCTTGGACCCTGACAGGATCTACGAGCAGTACTTC.